The clone carrying this T cell receptor (beta chain) was found once. What it recognizes is unknown. PCR involved 60 Vbeta and 13 Jbeta primers. Sequenced by immunoSEQ multiplex PCR; TCRdb stores in-frame clones only, minus some. This table has approximately 150,000 clones, around 84% appearing once. The sample belongs to a study of cytomegalovirus exposure and HLA in healthy donors. Findings and caveats of the study: Researchers had no immune exposure information except CMV serostatus available. The number of N-insertions in an Asian-associated ancestry cluster was reportedly below the approximately 600-donor mean in a later analysis.

The sequence derives from a boy between 2 and 15 years old in good health and CMV-seronegative. The sequencing input was PBMCs.

The DNA for the CDR3 is TGTGCCAGCAGCGGACCGGGACAGAGCACTGAAGCTTTCTTT. It yields the protein CASSGPGQSTEAFF. This chain links TRBV9 with TRBJ1-1; TRBD1 agrees at 7 bases. The CDR3 is 14 amino acids. V dropped 3 bases and J dropped 4; count of bases not matched to a gene: 6. Germline loops: CDR1 SGDLS, CDR2 YYNGEE.